Listed here is a single T cell receptor (beta chain). What it binds is unknown. Generated by immunoSEQ multiplex PCR, the TCRdb table keeps only in-frame clones and is missing some. Of about 69,000 clones listed, roughly 95% are singletons. This specimen comes from a study of cytomegalovirus exposure and HLA in healthy donors. Notes on the study in general: In vitro confirmation showed three CMV-associated chains to be CMV antigen specific.

Trimming took 2 bases from V and 0 from J, leaving 5 bases between them. Germline values: CDR1 GTSNPN, CDR2 SVGIG (reference sequence). The CDR3 length is 12 residues. This chain links TRBV30 with TRBJ2-7, with D possibly being TRBD1 (5 bases). This receptor was taken from a woman aged 18-29 years in good health and CMV-seropositive. Input material: PBMCs. CDR3 nucleotides: TGTGCCTGGAGTCAGGGCTCCTACGAGCAGTACTTC. Translation gives CAWSQGSYEQYF.